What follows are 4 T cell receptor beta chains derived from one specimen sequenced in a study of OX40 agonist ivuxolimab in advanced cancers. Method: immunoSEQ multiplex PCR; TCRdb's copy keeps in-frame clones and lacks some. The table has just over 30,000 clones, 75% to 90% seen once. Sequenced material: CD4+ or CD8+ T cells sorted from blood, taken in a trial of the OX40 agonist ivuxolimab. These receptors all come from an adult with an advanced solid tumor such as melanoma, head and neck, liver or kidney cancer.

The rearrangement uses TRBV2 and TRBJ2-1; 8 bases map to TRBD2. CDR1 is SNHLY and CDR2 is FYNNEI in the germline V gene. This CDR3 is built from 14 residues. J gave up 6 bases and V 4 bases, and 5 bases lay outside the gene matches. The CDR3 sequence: CASSGSGGFNEQFF. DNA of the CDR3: TGTGCCAGCAGTGGAAGCGGGGGTTTCAATGAGCAGTTCTTC.

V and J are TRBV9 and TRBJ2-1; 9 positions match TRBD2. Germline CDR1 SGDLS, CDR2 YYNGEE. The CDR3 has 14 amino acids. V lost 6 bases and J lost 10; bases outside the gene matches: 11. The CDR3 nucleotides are TGTGCCAGCATGGGGAGCGGGGGGCCAAGGGAGCAGTTCTTC. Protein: CASMGSGGPREQFF.

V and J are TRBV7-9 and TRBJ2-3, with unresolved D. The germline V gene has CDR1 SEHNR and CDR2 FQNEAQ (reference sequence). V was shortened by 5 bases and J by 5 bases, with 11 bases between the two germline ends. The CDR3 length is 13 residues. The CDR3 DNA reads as TGTGCCAGCAGCCCCAGTCGGATAGATACGCAGTATTTT. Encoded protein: CASSPSRIDTQYF.

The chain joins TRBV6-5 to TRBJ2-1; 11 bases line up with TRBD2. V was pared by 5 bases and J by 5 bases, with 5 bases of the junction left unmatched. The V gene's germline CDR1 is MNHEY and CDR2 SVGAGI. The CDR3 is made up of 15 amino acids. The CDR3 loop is CASSPGTSGHNEQFF. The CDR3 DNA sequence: TGTGCCAGCAGTCCCGGGACTAGCGGACACAATGAGCAGTTCTTC.